This entry lists 22 T cell receptor beta chains sequenced from one sample in a study of blood T cell repertoires in COVID-19. This table comes from immunoSEQ multiplex PCR, and its TCRdb copy is limited to in-frame clones, with some not included. This table holds about 440,000 clones, 70% to 90% found once. Specimen: PBMCs or T cells enriched from blood (not recorded which). All receptors come from a woman younger than 35 with acute COVID-19.

This clone was observed a handful of times. CDR3 nucleotides: TGTGCCAGCAGTTGGGACAGGGGGTCGGCGGAGCTGTTTTTT. It encodes CASSWDRGSAELFF. V usage is TRBV27 and J usage is TRBJ2-2, with TRBD1 matching over 11 bases. CDR1 and CDR2 from the germline V gene are MNHEY and SMNVEV (reference sequence). With V trimmed by 4 bases and J by 10 bases, 5 bases remained unmatched. The CDR3 contains 14 residues.

V usage is TRBV28 and J usage is TRBJ2-7, with D possibly matching TRBD1 (5 bases). This CDR3 is built from 14 residues. CDR1 and CDR2 from the germline V gene are MDHEN and SYDVKM. V dropped 2 bases and J dropped 6 bases, with 14 bases sitting between them. The CDR3 bases are TGTGCCAGCAGTTTACTCCAGGGTCAGGGCGAGCAGTACTTC. As protein: CASSLLQGQGEQYF.

The chain is built from TRBV27 and TRBJ2-1; D not resolved. This CDR3 comprises 13 residues. Germline V CDR1 and CDR2: MNHEY, SMNVEV (reference sequence). V lost 4 bases and J 9 bases, leaving 13 bases between the germline ends. In DNA, the CDR3 is TGTGCCAGCAGTTCCTCATACGGCGGTGAGCAGTTCTTC. Translating gives CASSSSYGGEQFF.

The V gene is TRBV27, the J gene TRBJ1-1, with TRBD1 identical over 7 bases. Germline values: CDR1 MNHEY, CDR2 SMNVEV (reference sequence). The CDR3 runs 14 residues. V was clipped by 5 bases and J by 3 bases; unmatched bases: 6. CDR3 sequence: CASSLRTGDTEAFF. CDR3 nucleotide sequence: TGTGCCAGCAGTCTCCGGACAGGCGACACTGAAGCTTTCTTT.

V usage is TRBV18 and J usage is TRBJ1-5; 8 nucleotides agree with TRBD1. With 6 bases clipped from V and 2 bases from J, the junction kept 6 bases outside the gene matches. This CDR3 is built from 15 residues. The V gene's germline CDR1 is KGHSH and CDR2 LQKENI. CDR3 sequence: CASSPGQAGNQPQHF. CDR3 bases: TGTGCCAGCTCCCCGGGACAGGCGGGCAATCAGCCCCAGCATTTT. The entire variable domain, with the rest obtained from reference TRBV18 and TRBJ1-5, is as follows: NAGVMQNPRHLVRRRGQEARLRCSPMKGHSHVYWYRQLPEEGLKFMVYLQKENIIDESGMPKERFSAEFPKEGPSILRIQQVVRGDSAAYFCASSPGQAGNQPQHFGDGTRLSIL.

This sequence joins TRBV6-5 and TRBJ1-1; no clear D gene. The ends were cut back, 6 bases at V and 0 bases at J, with 11 bases in the middle. This CDR3 contains 14 residues. Germline CDR1 and CDR2: MNHEY and SVGAGI. The CDR3 reads CASSPASMNTEAFF. The CDR3 DNA follows: TGTGCCAGCAGCCCCGCCTCTATGAACACTGAAGCTTTCTTT.

This rearrangement joins TRBV28 to TRBJ1-6, with TRBD1 matching 8 bases. Trimming removed 5 bases from V and 9 bases from J; junction bases left unmatched: 18. Per germline, CDR1 MDHEN and CDR2 SYDVKM. This CDR3 spans 18 amino acids. The CDR3 reads CASSGGGQGYLGGSPLHF. In DNA, the CDR3 is TGTGCCAGCAGTGGTGGCGGACAGGGCTACCTCGGGGGTTCACCCCTCCACTTT.

This chain joins TRBV28 and TRBJ2-7; no clear D. V was shortened by 6 bases and J by 4 bases, with 7 bases between the two germline ends. This CDR3 contains 11 residues. CDR1 is MDHEN and CDR2 is SYDVKM in the germline V gene. CDR3 in amino acids: CASSRVYEQYF. CDR3 nucleotide sequence: TGTGCCAGCAGCCGGGTTTACGAGCAGTACTTC.

The genes are TRBV27 and TRBJ2-1; D possibly corresponds to TRBD2 (5 bases). The CDR3 spans 15 residues. Germline CDR1 reads MNHEY; CDR2 reads SMNVEV (reference sequence). Trimming left V 5 bases short and J 9 bases short, with 20 bases between. CDR3 amino acids: CASSGLLLGGSEQFF. CDR3 in DNA: TGTGCCAGCAGTGGTCTTCTTCTAGGAGGCAGTGAGCAGTTCTTC.

This chain joins TRBV7-6 and TRBJ1-1; 9 nucleotides align to TRBD1. CDR1 SGHVS and CDR2 FNYEAQ come from the germline V gene. This CDR3 has 15 amino acids. The junction had 8 bases not matched to a gene; V was cut back by 5 bases and J by 4 bases. CDR3 DNA: TGTGCCAGCAGCCTAATACAGGGGGCGGTCACTGAAGCTTTCTTT. Translated, it gives CASSLIQGAVTEAFF.

The chain is built from TRBV7-6 and TRBJ2-7; 7 bases fit TRBD1. Trimming cost V 2 bases and J 3 bases; bases outside gene matches: 10. The CDR3 totals 16 residues. CDR1 is SGHVS and CDR2 is FNYEAQ in the germline V gene. CDR3 in amino acids: CASSLLSGTDLYEQYF. CDR3 DNA: TGTGCCAGCAGCTTACTCTCAGGGACAGACCTCTACGAGCAGTACTTC.

In the case of this clone: Different DNA sequences within this sample yield the same CDR3. The chain couples TRBV18 to TRBJ1-2; the D gene is possibly TRBD1 (5 bases). This CDR3 region has 14 residues. The germline gives CDR1 KGHSH, CDR2 LQKENI. The V gene lost 0 bases and the J gene lost 0 bases, with 5 bases spanning the gap. The CDR3 bases are TGTGCCAGCTCACCACCGACAGCTAACTATGGCTACACCTTC. This translates into CASSPPTANYGYTF. Using reference TRBV18 and TRBJ1-2 for the parts outside the CDR3, the full variable domain is NAGVMQNPRHLVRRRGQEARLRCSPMKGHSHVYWYRQLPEEGLKFMVYLQKENIIDESGMPKERFSAEFPKEGPSILRIQQVVRGDSAAYFCASSPPTANYGYTFGSGTRLTVV.

The chain uses TRBV5-1 and TRBJ1-1, with TRBD1 matching 11 bases. V lost 1 base to trimming and J lost 4 bases; unmatched junction nucleotides: 6. Germline CDR1 reads SGHRS; CDR2 reads YFSETQ. CDR3 length equals 16 residues. The CDR3 DNA follows: TGCGCCAGCAGCTTGAGCGGGACAGGGGGTAGCACTGAAGCTTTCTTT. Its protein product is CASSLSGTGGSTEAFF. Looking up the rest from reference TRBV5-1 and TRBJ1-1 gives the full variable domain: KAGVTQTPRYLIKTRGQQVTLSCSPISGHRSVSWYQQTPGQGLQFLFEYFSETQRNKGNFPGRFSGRQFSNSRSEMNVSTLELGDSALYLCASSLSGTGGSTEAFFGQGTRLTVV.

This clone was seen a few times. The chain combines TRBV7-8 with TRBJ2-3; 11 bases are a match to TRBD2. The CDR3 is made up of 18 amino acids. The V and J ends lost 5 bases and 4 bases, in that order; junction bases with no gene match: 14. CDR1 and CDR2 from the germline V gene are SGHVS and FQNEAQ. The CDR3 DNA reads TGTGCCAGCAGCGCCTCTAGCGGGGGGCCCATAGGGTCAGATACGCAGTATTTT. Translated, it gives CASSASSGGPIGSDTQYF.

The chain has TRBV21-1 and TRBJ2-7; TRBD2 reflects the table's D call only, with no check against the DNA. TRBV21-1 corresponds to a pseudogene. The CDR3 extends over 13 amino acids. DNA of the CDR3: TGTGCCAGCAGCAAAGACGGGTCCTACGAGCAGTACTTC. Translating it yields CASSKDGSYEQYF.

The gene calls are TRBV7-3 and TRBJ1-6; 10 bases match TRBD1. Losses at the gene ends were 5 bases for V and 4 bases for J; bases not matched to a gene: 5. Looked up from germline, CDR1 is SGHTA and CDR2 is FQGTGA. This CDR3 is built from 16 residues. In DNA form, the CDR3 reads TGTGCCAGCAGCAGACAGGGGGCAGATTATAATTCACCCCTCCACTTT. Its translation is CASSRQGADYNSPLHF.

This clone appeared a few times. The chain recombines TRBV10-1 with TRBJ2-7, with D possibly matching TRBD1 (6 bases). V was cut by 6 bases and J by 1 base, with 13 bases left in between. The CDR3 runs 14 residues. From germline, CDR1 is WNHNN and CDR2 SYGVQD (reference sequence). The CDR3 nucleotides read TGCGCCAGCAGCGCGGCGGACAGATCCTACGAGCAGTACTTC. Translating gives CASSAADRSYEQYF.

J is TRBJ1-1 and V is TRBV6-5; D is possibly TRBD1 (5 bases). CDR1 is MNHEY and CDR2 is SVGAGI in the germline V gene. This CDR3 is built from 12 residues. Trimming cost V 6 bases and J 6 bases, with 11 bases left between them. The CDR3 loop reads CASRRTGAEAFF. The CDR3 bases are TGTGCCAGCAGAAGGACGGGGGCTGAAGCTTTCTTT.

This clone was recorded once. The chain is built from TRBV10-2 and TRBJ2-5; a weak D match, TRBD1 (6 bases). The CDR3 runs to 15 residues. V was clipped by 2 bases and J by 6 bases, with 16 bases between them. Germline V gene lookup returns CDR1 WSHSY and CDR2 SAAADI. In DNA, the CDR3 is TGCGCCAGCAGTGAGAGCCCCACAGGGCTGAAGACCCAGTACTTC. This translates into CASSESPTGLKTQYF.

This clone appeared a single time. The V call is TRBV27, the J call TRBJ2-7; 8 bases agree with TRBD2. V was pared by 3 bases and J by 5 bases, with 6 bases of the junction left unmatched. The germline V gene encodes CDR1 MNHEY and CDR2 SMNVEV (reference sequence). This CDR3 is 14 amino acids long. The CDR3 DNA sequence: TGTGCCAGCAGTTTCACCGGACTAGCCCACGAGCAGTACTTC. It is translated as CASSFTGLAHEQYF.

V usage is TRBV5-4 and J usage is TRBJ1-2; a possible D gene is TRBD1 (5 bases). The germline V and J ends were trimmed by 0 bases and 7 bases, with 16 bases remaining between them. The length of the CDR3 is 15 residues. Germline CDR1 reads SGHNT; CDR2 reads YYREEE (reference sequence). DNA of the CDR3: TGTGCCAGCAGCTTGGTCGGGGGATTATTGGGTGGCTACACCTTC. This translates into CASSLVGGLLGGYTF.

The gene calls are TRBV7-2 and TRBJ2-7, with D possibly TRBD2 on 5 matching bases. The V gene lost 5 bases and the J gene lost 4 bases, with 15 bases spanning the gap. In germline, CDR1 is SGHTA, CDR2 FQGNSA. There are 14 residues in the CDR3. The DNA of the CDR3 is TGTGCCAGCAGCCCCCCTAGTCAGCGGTACGAGCAGTACTTC. Its protein product is CASSPPSQRYEQYF.